This T cell receptor beta chain was documented in a study of blood T cells in healthy people across ages. Study-wide background: Capturing about one barcoded beta molecule per two T cells was achieved by template switching.

A second roughly 6 to 12 cycle PCR used barcoded and J-beta primers. TCRdb re-derived calls from the 5' RACE reads in MiXCR, one entry per CDR3 protein. The sample lists almost 800,000 distinct CDR3 sequences; roughly 64% were seen once. Study findings and constraints: Long-lived donors exceeded aged donors in naive CD4+ cells and diversity.

V was shortened by 1 base and J by 8 bases, with 8 bases between the two germline ends. The CDR3 consists of 12 residues. Germline CDR1 PRHDT, CDR2 FYEKMQ (reference sequence). Healthy Caucasian individuals from Russia aged 6 to 90 were enrolled as donors. This clonotype was detected once. Its antigen remains unknown. The chain carries TRBV13 and TRBJ1-1; no clear D gene. The source is a man aged 25 to 40 in good health. Sequenced sample: blood. CDR3 sequence: CASSLVRMEAFF. CDR3 DNA sequence: TGTGCCAGCAGCTTAGTACGGATGGAAGCTTTCTTT. Full variable domain (remainder filled in from reference TRBV13 and TRBJ1-1): AAGVIQSPRHLIKEKRETATLKCYPIPRHDTVYWYQQGPGQDPQFLISFYEKMQSDKGSIPDRFSAQQFSDYHSELNMSSLELGDSALYFCASSLVRMEAFFGQGTRLTVV.